The present T cell receptor (beta chain) was sequenced within a study of cytomegalovirus exposure and HLA in healthy donors. Study at large: Genotyping showed 81% of roughly 400 donors falling in the Caucasian-associated ancestry cluster.

Use of 60 Vbeta and 13 Jbeta primers characterized the PCR. Some clones are missing from TCRdb's copy, which holds only in-frame ones; the method was immunoSEQ multiplex PCR. Of 76,000 or so clones in the sample, 65% to 80% are singletons; the top ten hold about 2.5%. There are 14 residues in the CDR3. Germline CDR1 is MNHEY and CDR2 is SVGAGI. The ends lost 5 bases at V and 8 bases at J; junction bases unmatched: 9. Despite likely unrecorded immune exposures, the donors were nominally healthy at the time of sampling. The source is a man aged 25 to 45 in good health and CMV-seronegative. The specimen sequenced was PBMCs. The chain joins TRBV6-5 to TRBJ1-2; 9 bases map to TRBD1. CDR3 DNA sequence: TGTGCCAGCAGTAACCAACAGGGGGCGAGCGGCTACACCTTC. Encoded protein: CASSNQQGASGYTF.